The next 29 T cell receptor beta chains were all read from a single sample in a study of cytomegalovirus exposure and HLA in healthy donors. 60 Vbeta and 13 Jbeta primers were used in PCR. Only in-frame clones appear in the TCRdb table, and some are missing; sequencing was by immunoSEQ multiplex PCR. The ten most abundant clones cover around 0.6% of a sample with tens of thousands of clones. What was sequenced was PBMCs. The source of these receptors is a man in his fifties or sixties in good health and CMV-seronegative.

The CDR3 DNA is TGTGCCTGGAGTTCAGGGCAGCCCGGAGAAAAACTGTTTTTT. It is translated as CAWSSGQPGEKLFF. The rearrangement joins TRBV30 to TRBJ1-4; D is possibly TRBD1 (5 bases). Germline CDR1 is GTSNPN and CDR2 is SVGIG (reference sequence). V was pared by 2 bases and J by 8 bases, with 15 bases between. The CDR3 is made up of 14 amino acids. The whole variable domain, remainder taken from reference TRBV30 and TRBJ1-4, is SQTIHQWPATLVQPVGSPLSLECTVEGTSNPNLYWYRQAAGRGLQLLFYSVGIGQISSEVPQNLSASRPQDRQFILSSKKLLLSDSGFYLCAWSSGQPGEKLFFGSGTQLSVL.

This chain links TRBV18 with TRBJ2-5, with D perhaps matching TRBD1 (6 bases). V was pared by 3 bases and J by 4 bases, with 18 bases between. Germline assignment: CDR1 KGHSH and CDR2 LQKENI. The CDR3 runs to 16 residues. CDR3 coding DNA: TGTGCCAGCTCACCCGCGGACAGTTTCGGTCGAGAGACCCAGTACTTC. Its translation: CASSPADSFGRETQYF.

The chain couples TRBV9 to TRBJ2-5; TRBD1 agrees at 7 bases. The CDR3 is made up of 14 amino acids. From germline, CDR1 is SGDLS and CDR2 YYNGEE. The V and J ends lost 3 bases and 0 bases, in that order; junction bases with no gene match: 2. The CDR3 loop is CASSGDSYQETQYF. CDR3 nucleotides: TGTGCCAGCAGCGGGGACAGCTACCAAGAGACCCAGTACTTC. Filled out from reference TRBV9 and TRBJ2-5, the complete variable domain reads DSGVTQTPKHLITATGQRVTLRCSPRSGDLSVYWYQQSLDQGLQFLIQYYNGEERAKGNILERFSAQQFPDLHSELNLSSLELGDSALYFCASSGDSYQETQYFGPGTRLLVL.

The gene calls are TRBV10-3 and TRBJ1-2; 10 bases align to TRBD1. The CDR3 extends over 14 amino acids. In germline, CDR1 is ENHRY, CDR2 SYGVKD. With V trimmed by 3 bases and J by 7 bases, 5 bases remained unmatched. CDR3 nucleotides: TGTGCCATCAGTGACCGGGACAGGGGTTTTGGCTACACCTTC. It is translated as CAISDRDRGFGYTF.

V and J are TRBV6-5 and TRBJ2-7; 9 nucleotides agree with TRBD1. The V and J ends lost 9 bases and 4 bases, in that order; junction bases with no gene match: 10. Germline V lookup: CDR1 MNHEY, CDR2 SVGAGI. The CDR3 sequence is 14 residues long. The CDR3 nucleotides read TGTGCCAGTGTCTCCGGACAGGGGAATTACGAGCAGTACTTC. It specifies CASVSGQGNYEQYF.

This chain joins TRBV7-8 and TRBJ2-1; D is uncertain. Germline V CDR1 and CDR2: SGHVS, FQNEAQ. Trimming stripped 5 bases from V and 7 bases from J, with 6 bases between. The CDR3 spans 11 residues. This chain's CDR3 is CASSGRNEQFF. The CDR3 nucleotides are TGTGCCAGCAGCGGCAGGAATGAGCAGTTCTTC.

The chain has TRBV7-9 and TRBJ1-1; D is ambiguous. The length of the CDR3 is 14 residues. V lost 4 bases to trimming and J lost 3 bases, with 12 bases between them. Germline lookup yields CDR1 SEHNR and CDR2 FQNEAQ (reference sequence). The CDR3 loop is CASSSRSADTEAFF. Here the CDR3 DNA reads TGTGCCAGCAGCTCAAGATCCGCGGACACTGAAGCTTTCTTT.

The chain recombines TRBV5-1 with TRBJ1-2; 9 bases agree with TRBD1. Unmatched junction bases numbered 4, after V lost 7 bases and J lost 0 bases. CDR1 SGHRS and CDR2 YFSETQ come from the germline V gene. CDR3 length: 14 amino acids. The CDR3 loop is CASGGQGTNYGYTF. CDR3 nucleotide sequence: TGCGCCAGCGGGGGACAGGGAACTAACTATGGCTACACCTTC. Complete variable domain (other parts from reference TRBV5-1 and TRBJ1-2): KAGVTQTPRYLIKTRGQQVTLSCSPISGHRSVSWYQQTPGQGLQFLFEYFSETQRNKGNFPGRFSGRQFSNSRSEMNVSTLELGDSALYLCASGGQGTNYGYTFGSGTRLTVV.

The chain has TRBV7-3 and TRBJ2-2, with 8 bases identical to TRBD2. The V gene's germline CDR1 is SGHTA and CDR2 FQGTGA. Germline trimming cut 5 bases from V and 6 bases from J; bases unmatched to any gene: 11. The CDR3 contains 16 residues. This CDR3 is CASSGAGTSFAGELFF. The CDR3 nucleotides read TGTGCCAGCAGCGGAGCCGGGACTAGTTTCGCCGGGGAGCTGTTTTTT.

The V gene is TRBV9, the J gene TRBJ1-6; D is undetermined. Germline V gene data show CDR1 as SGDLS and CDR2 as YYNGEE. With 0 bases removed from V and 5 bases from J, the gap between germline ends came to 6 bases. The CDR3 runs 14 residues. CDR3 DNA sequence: TGTGCCAGCAGCGTAGACGGGGATAATTCACCCCTCCACTTT. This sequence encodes CASSVDGDNSPLHF.

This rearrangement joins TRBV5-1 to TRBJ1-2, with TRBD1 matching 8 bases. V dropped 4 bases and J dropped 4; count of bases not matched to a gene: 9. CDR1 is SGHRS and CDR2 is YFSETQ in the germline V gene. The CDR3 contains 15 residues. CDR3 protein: CASSPGQGLTYGYTF. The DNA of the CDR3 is TGCGCCAGCAGCCCCGGACAGGGTTTAACCTATGGCTACACCTTC. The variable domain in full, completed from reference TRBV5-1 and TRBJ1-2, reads KAGVTQTPRYLIKTRGQQVTLSCSPISGHRSVSWYQQTPGQGLQFLFEYFSETQRNKGNFPGRFSGRQFSNSRSEMNVSTLELGDSALYLCASSPGQGLTYGYTFGSGTRLTVV.

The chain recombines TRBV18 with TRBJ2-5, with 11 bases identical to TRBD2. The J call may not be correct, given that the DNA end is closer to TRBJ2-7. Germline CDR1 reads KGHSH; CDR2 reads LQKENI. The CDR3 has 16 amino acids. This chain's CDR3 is CASSPNGLAGSYEQYF. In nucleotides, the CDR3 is TGTGCCAGCTCACCAAATGGACTAGCGGGTTCCTACGAGCAGTACTTC.

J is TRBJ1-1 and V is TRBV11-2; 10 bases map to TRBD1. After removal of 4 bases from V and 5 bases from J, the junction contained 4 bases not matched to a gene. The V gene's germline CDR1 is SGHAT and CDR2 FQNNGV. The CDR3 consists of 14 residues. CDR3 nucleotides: TGTGCCAGCAGCTGGGGACAGGGGAGGACTGAAGCTTTCTTT. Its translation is CASSWGQGRTEAFF.

The CDR3 nucleotides are TGTGCCAGCAGTCTCAAAGACGGGGGGCAGCCCCAGCATTTT. Protein sequence: CASSLKDGGQPQHF. This rearrangement joins TRBV27 to TRBJ1-5, with D possibly being TRBD1 (5 bases). Between the trimmed V and J ends, which lost 5 bases and 7 bases, there was a span of 15 bases. This CDR3 comprises 14 residues. Germline CDR1 MNHEY, CDR2 SMNVEV (reference sequence).

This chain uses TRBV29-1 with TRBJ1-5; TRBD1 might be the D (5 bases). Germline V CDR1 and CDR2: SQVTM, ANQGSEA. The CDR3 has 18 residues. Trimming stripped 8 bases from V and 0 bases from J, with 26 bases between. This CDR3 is CSPYSGQGRSASNQPQHF. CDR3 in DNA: TGCAGCCCCTACTCCGGGCAGGGTAGAAGCGCTAGCAATCAGCCCCAGCATTTT.

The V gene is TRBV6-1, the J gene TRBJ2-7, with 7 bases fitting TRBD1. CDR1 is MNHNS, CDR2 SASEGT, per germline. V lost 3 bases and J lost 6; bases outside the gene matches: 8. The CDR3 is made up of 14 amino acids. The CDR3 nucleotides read TGTGCCAGCAGTGAGACAGGGAACAAGGGCGAGCAGTACTTC. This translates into CASSETGNKGEQYF.

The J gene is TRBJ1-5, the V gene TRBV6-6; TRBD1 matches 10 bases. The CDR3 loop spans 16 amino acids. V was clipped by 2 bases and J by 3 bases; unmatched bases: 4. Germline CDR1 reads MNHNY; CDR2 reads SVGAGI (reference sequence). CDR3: CASSYLGQGVNQPQHF. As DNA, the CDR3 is TGTGCCAGCAGTTACCTCGGACAGGGGGTCAATCAGCCCCAGCATTTT.

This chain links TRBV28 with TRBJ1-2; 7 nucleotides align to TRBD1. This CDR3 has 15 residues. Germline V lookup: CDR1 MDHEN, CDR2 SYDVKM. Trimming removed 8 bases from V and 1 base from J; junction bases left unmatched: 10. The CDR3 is CASRVTGYFNYGYTF. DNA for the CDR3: TGTGCCAGCCGAGTGACAGGGTATTTTAACTATGGCTACACCTTC.

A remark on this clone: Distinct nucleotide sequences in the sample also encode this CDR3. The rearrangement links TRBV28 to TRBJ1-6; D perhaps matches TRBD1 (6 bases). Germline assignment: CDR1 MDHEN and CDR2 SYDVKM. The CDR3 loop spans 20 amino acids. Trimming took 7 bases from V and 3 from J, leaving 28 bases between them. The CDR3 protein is CASNNARDMGALGYNSPLHF. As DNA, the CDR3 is TGTGCCAGCAACAACGCACGGGACATGGGAGCCCTCGGCTATAATTCACCCCTCCACTTT.

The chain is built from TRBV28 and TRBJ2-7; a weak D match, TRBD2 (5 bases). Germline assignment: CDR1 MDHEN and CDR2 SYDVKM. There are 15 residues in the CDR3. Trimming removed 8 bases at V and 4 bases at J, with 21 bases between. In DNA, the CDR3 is TGTGCCAGCGGGAAAGAGGGCGGCGGACTTTACGAGCAGTACTTC. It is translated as CASGKEGGGLYEQYF.

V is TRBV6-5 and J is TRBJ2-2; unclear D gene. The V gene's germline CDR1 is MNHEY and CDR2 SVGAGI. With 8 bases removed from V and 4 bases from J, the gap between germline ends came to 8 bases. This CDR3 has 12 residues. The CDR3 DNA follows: TGTGCCAGCGGGTCAGGCACCGGGGAGCTGTTTTTT. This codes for CASGSGTGELFF.

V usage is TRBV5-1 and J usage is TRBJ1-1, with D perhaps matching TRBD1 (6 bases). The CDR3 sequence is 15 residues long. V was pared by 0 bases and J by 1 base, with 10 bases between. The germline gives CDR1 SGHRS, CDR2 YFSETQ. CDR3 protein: CASSLGSGANTEAFF. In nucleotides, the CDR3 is TGCGCCAGCAGCTTGGGGTCAGGGGCGAACACTGAAGCTTTCTTT.

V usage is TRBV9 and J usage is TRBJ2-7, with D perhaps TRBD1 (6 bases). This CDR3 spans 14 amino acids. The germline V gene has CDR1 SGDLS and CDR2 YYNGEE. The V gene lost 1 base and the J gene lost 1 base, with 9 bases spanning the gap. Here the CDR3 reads CASSVTGQSYEQYF. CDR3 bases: TGTGCCAGCAGCGTAACCGGACAGTCCTACGAGCAGTACTTC.

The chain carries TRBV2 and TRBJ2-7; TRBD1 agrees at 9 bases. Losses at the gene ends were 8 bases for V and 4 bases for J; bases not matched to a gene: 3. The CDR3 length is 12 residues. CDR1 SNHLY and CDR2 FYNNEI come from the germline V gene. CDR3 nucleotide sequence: TGTGCCAGCGCGGGACAGGGTTACGAGCAGTACTTC. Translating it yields CASAGQGYEQYF.

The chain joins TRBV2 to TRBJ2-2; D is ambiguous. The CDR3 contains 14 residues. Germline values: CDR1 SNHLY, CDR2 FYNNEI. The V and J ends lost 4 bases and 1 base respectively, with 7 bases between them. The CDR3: CASSGTRNTGELFF. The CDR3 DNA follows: TGTGCCAGCAGTGGTACTCGGAACACCGGGGAGCTGTTTTTT.

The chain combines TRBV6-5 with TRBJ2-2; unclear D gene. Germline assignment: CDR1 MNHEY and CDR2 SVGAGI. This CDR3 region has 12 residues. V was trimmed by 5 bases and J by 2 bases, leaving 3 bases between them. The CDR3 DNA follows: TGTGCCAGCAGTCAAAACACCGGGGAGCTGTTTTTT. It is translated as CASSQNTGELFF.

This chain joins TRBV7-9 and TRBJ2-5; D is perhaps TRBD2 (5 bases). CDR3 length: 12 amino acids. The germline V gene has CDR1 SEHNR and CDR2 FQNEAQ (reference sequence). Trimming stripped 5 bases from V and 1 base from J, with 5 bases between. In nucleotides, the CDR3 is TGTGCCAGCAGCCGGGGCCAAGAGACCCAGTACTTC. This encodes CASSRGQETQYF.

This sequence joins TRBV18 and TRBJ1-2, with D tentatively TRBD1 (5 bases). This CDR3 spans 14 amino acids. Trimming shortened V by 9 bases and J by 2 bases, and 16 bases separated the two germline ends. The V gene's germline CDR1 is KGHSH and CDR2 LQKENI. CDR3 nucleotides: TGTGCCAGTAGACCTCAGCAGGGCAACTATGGCTACACCTTC. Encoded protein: CASRPQQGNYGYTF.

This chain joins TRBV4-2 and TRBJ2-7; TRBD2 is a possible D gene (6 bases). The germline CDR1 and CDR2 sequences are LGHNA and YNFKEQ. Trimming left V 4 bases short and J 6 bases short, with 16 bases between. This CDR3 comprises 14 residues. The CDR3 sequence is CASSPPIGTREQYF. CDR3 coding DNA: TGTGCCAGCAGCCCCCCAATTGGGACTCGCGAGCAGTACTTC.